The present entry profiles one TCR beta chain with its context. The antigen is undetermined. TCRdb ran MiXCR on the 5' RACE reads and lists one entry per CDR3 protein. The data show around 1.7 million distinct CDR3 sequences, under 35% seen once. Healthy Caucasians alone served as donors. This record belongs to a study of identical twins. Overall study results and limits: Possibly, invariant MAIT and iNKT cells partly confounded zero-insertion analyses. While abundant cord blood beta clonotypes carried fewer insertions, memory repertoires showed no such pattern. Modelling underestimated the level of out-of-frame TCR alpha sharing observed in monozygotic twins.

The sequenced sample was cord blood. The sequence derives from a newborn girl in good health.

The CDR3 DNA sequence: TGCAGTGCATTGCCAGGTCAAGAGACCCAGTTCTTC. Its protein is CSALPGQETQFF. J is TRBJ2-5 and V is TRBV20-1; unclear D gene. The end of the DNA is better explained by TRBJ2-1, so the J call may be wrong. Germline V lookup: CDR1 DFQATT, CDR2 SNEGSKA (reference sequence). The CDR3 has 12 amino acids.